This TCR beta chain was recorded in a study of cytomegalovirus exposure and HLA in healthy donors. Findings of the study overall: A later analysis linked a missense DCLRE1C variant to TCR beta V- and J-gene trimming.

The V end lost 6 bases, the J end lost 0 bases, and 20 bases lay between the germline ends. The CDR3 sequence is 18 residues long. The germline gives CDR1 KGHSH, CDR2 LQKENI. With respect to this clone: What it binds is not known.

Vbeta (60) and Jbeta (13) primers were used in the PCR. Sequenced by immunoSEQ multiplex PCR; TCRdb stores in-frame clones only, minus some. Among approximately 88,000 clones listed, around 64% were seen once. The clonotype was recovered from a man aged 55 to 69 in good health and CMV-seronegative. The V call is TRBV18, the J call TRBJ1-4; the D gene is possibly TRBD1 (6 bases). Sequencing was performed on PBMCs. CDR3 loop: CASSRGAGPLATNEKLFF. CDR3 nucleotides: TGTGCCAGCTCCCGGGGGGCAGGCCCTCTTGCAACTAATGAAAAACTGTTTTTT.